The 2 T cell receptor beta chains given below trace back to one sample, sequenced in a study of T cells in women clearing cervical HPV infection. Here immunoSEQ multiplex PCR was the method, and the copy in TCRdb shows in-frame clones only, minus some. The sample has about 27,000 clones, and its top ten clones hold more than 20%. Sample: blood buffy coat. The source is a woman aged 18 to 75 with a cervical HPV16 infection that either progressed to CIN3+ or cleared (not recorded which).

Remarks on this clone: Sequencing ends 3 residues short of the CDR3 end; the germline J gene provides the rest. The rearrangement uses TRBV20-1 and TRBJ1-2, with 11 nucleotides matching TRBD1. After removal of 5 bases from V and 7 bases from J, the junction contained 9 bases not matched to a gene. The CDR3 has 14 residues. Per germline, CDR1 DFQATT and CDR2 SNEGSKA (reference sequence). CDR3 DNA (partial): TGCAGTGCTGGGTCCGGGACAGGGGGAGGTGGC. Translated, it gives CSAGSGTGGGG. In full, the CDR3 reads CSAGSGTGGGGYTF.

Comments on this clone: The observed sequence ends 3 residues before the CDR3 terminus, with the missing tail filled in from the germline J gene. The chain recombines TRBV5-1 with TRBJ2-7; 11 positions agree with TRBD2. After removal of 3 bases from V and 3 bases from J, the junction contained 2 bases not matched to a gene. CDR3 length: 14 residues. The germline CDR1 and CDR2 sequences are SGHRS and YFSETQ. The CDR3 sequence is CASSYGTSGYEQYF. The CDR3 bases that were read are TGCGCCAGCAGCTATGGGACTAGCGGCTACGAG.